Listed below are T cell receptor beta chains from one sample, sequenced in a study of OX40 agonist ivuxolimab in advanced cancers. Sequencing was performed with immunoSEQ multiplex PCR; in TCRdb, only in-frame clones are kept and a portion is missing. The repertoire holds tens of thousands of clones, with around 86% as singletons. This material consisted of CD4+ or CD8+ T cells sorted from blood, taken in a trial of the OX40 agonist ivuxolimab. These receptors came from an adult with an advanced solid tumor such as melanoma, head and neck, liver or kidney cancer. Both conserved end residues are part of each CDR3. A D gene is named only where the DNA matches it firmly. The size of a clone is reported for some rows only, either as once, few or many, or as a class for expanded clones.

J gene	D gene	V gene	clone size	CDR3 protein	CDR3 DNA
TRBJ2-1	TRBD2	TRBV10-3	.	CAISDRTSASSYNEQFF	TGTGCCATCAGTGACAGGACTAGCGCGAGCTCCTACAATGAGCAGTTCTTC
TRBJ1-5	.	TRBV19	.	CASSIDQVGQPQHF	TGTGCCAGTAGTATAGATCAGGTAGGGCAGCCCCAGCATTTT
TRBJ1-2	.	TRBV5-1	.	CASSAQANYGYTF	TGCGCCAGCAGCGCCCAGGCCAACTATGGCTACACCTTC
TRBJ2-7	.	TRBV2	.	CASSTRDAATYEQYF	TGTGCCAGCAGTACTCGGGACGCCGCTACCTACGAGCAGTACTTC
TRBJ2-7	.	TRBV5-1	.	CASSLEKRSSYEQYF	TGCGCCAGCAGCTTGGAAAAGCGGAGCTCCTACGAGCAGTACTTC
TRBJ1-2	.	TRBV5-8	.	CASSKEGRGNYGYTF	TGTGCCAGCAGCAAGGAGGGTCGCGGGAACTATGGCTACACCTTC
TRBJ2-3	.	TRBV18	.	CASSPRSSTDTQYF	TGTGCCAGCTCACCACGGTCGAGCACAGATACGCAGTATTTT
TRBJ2-1	TRBD1	TRBV5-1	.	CASSWGGQGSGNEQFF	TGCGCCAGCAGCTGGGGGGGACAGGGTTCTGGCAATGAGCAGTTCTTC
TRBJ2-3	TRBD1	TRBV5-1	.	CASSPGPTGAGDTQYF	TGCGCCAGCAGCCCCGGACCCACAGGGGCCGGGGATACGCAGTATTTT
TRBJ2-3	.	TRBV21-1	.	CASSRKGATGGSGTQYF	TGTGCCAGCAGCCGAAAGGGTGCTACAGGGGGCTCTGGTACGCAGTATTTT
TRBJ2-1	.	TRBV20-1	once	CSHSRVNEQFF	TGCAGCCACTCGAGGGTGAATGAGCAGTTCTTC
TRBJ2-1	.	TRBV5-6	.	CASSLTSGHEQFF	TGTGCCAGCAGCTTAACAAGCGGGCATGAGCAGTTCTTC
TRBJ2-3	.	TRBV7-2	.	CASSGSTDTQYF	TGTGCCAGCAGCGGGTCCACAGATACGCAGTATTTT
TRBJ2-1	TRBD2	TRBV5-1	.	CASSLVAGASYNEQFF	TGCGCCAGCAGCTTGGTGGCGGGAGCCTCCTACAATGAGCAGTTCTTC
TRBJ1-4	TRBD1	TRBV5-1	.	CASSLQGAANEKLFF	TGCGCCAGCAGCCTACAGGGGGCTGCTAATGAAAAACTGTTTTTT
TRBJ1-4	.	TRBV10-3	.	CAISDRTATNEKLFF	TGTGCCATCAGTGACCGAACAGCAACTAATGAAAAACTGTTTTTT
TRBJ2-2	.	TRBV4-1	once	CASSQQGGLSMNTGELFF	TGCGCCAGCAGCCAGCAGGGTGGGCTATCCATGAACACCGGGGAGCTGTTTTTT
TRBJ1-3	.	TRBV6-1	.	CASSELDSPNTIYF	TGTGCCAGCAGTGAACTCGACAGTCCAAACACCATATATTTT
TRBJ2-6	.	TRBV6-1	few	CASSLDNSGANVLTF	TGTGCCAGCAGCCTCGATAACTCTGGGGCCAACGTCCTGACTTTC
TRBJ1-2	.	TRBV5-4	.	CASSLGAQGGLYGYTF	TGTGCCAGCAGCTTGGGCGCCCAGGGAGGACTCTATGGCTACACCTTC
TRBJ1-2	.	TRBV18	.	CASSSDGPLYGYTF	TGTGCCAGCTCATCGGACGGGCCCCTTTATGGCTACACCTTC
TRBJ2-4	TRBD2	TRBV28	.	CASLAGGKNIQYF	TGTGCCAGCCTCGCGGGGGGCAAAAACATTCAGTACTTC
TRBJ2-7	.	TRBV29-1	.	CSVGTASYEQYF	TGCAGCGTTGGAACAGCTAGCTACGAGCAGTACTTC
TRBJ2-5	.	TRBV6-5	.	CASSYSSGTGETQYF	TGTGCCAGCAGTTACTCTAGCGGGACAGGGGAGACCCAGTACTTC
TRBJ1-6	.	TRBV2	.	CAGRRDSQTNSPLHF	TGTGCCGGAAGACGGGACTCTCAGACAAATTCACCCCTCCACTTT
TRBJ1-2	.	TRBV29-1	once	CSVDSQGGYTF	TGCAGCGTTGACAGTCAAGGGGGCTACACCTTC
TRBJ1-2	TRBD1	TRBV6-5	.	CASGTGDGYTF	TGTGCCAGCGGGACAGGGGATGGCTACACCTTC
TRBJ2-1	TRBD1	TRBV7-2	.	CASSQRQGQFF	TGTGCCAGCAGCCAAAGACAGGGGCAGTTCTTC
TRBJ2-7	.	TRBV10-3	.	CAISESLVGGKAYEQYF	TGTGCCATCAGTGAGTCGTTAGTTGGTGGGAAGGCCTACGAGCAGTACTTC
TRBJ2-1	.	TRBV6-1	.	CASSARWSGSISYNEQFF	TGTGCCAGCAGTGCCCGCTGGTCAGGGTCCATTTCCTACAATGAGCAGTTCTTC
TRBJ1-3	.	TRBV7-2	.	CASSFVGGQRGTIYF	TGTGCCAGCAGCTTCGTCGGGGGGCAGCGCGGCACCATATATTTT
TRBJ1-3	.	TRBV4-2	.	CASSQGTEGNTIYF	TGTGCCAGCAGCCAAGGAACGGAGGGAAACACCATATATTTT
TRBJ2-5	TRBD1	TRBV5-1	.	CASSLTGVETQYF	TGCGCCAGCAGCTTGACAGGGGTGGAGACCCAGTACTTC
TRBJ1-2	.	TRBV10-1	.	CASSESREIYGYTF	TGCGCCAGCAGTGAGTCAAGGGAAATCTATGGCTACACCTTC
TRBJ1-2	.	TRBV18	once	CASSPTSLNYGYTF	TGTGCCAGCTCACCTACTTCCCTTAACTATGGCTACACCTTC
TRBJ1-4	TRBD1	TRBV28	.	CASSSTGTGAEKLFF	TGTGCCAGCAGTTCTACCGGGACAGGCGCTGAAAAACTGTTTTTT
TRBJ1-2	.	TRBV18	.	CASSPMGQVSNYGYTF	TGTGCCAGCTCACCAATGGGCCAGGTCTCTAACTATGGCTACACCTTC
TRBJ2-5	.	TRBV5-1	.	CASSLEGGLKETQYF	TGCGCCAGCAGCTTGGAGGGGGGACTGAAAGAGACCCAGTACTTC
TRBJ2-1	TRBD2	TRBV5-1	.	CASSFGTSEYNEQFF	TGCGCCAGCAGCTTCGGGACTAGCGAGTACAATGAGCAGTTCTTC
TRBJ2-7	.	TRBV14	.	CASSRDMVRYEQYF	TGTGCCAGCAGCCGGGATATGGTCAGATACGAGCAGTACTTC
TRBJ1-2	.	TRBV5-1	.	CASSSYDRRIRDSYGYTF	TGCGCCAGCAGCTCCTACGACAGGCGTATAAGGGATTCTTATGGCTACACCTTC
TRBJ1-2	.	TRBV5-5	.	CASSRSLGGQGGDGYTF	TGTGCCAGCAGCCGGAGCCTGGGAGGGCAGGGTGGGGATGGCTACACCTTC
TRBJ2-3	.	TRBV5-1	once	CASSLTGSSTDTQYF	TGCGCCAGCAGCCTAACAGGTAGCAGTACAGATACGCAGTATTTT
TRBJ1-1	.	TRBV18	few	CASSQPNREFEAFF	TGTGCCAGCTCACAACCTAACAGGGAATTTGAAGCTTTCTTT
TRBJ1-1	.	TRBV2	.	CASRGEGSTEAFF	TGTGCCAGCAGGGGGGAAGGGTCCACTGAAGCTTTCTTT
TRBJ2-1	TRBD2	TRBV7-2	.	CASSSLAGGMNEQFF	TGTGCCAGCAGCTCCTTAGCGGGAGGTATGAATGAGCAGTTCTTC
TRBJ1-5	.	TRBV4-2	.	CASSQGAASNQPQHF	TGTGCCAGCAGCCAAGGGGCAGCTAGCAATCAGCCCCAGCATTTT
TRBJ2-7	TRBD2	TRBV18	.	CASSPVGSSGRAVILNF	TGTGCCAGCTCACCTGTGGGGTCAAGCGGGAGGGCCGTGATATTGAACTTC
TRBJ1-4	.	TRBV11-2	.	CASSPVGGGNNEKLFF	TGTGCCAGCAGCCCCGTAGGTGGGGGAAATAATGAAAAACTGTTTTTT
TRBJ1-5	.	TRBV7-9	.	CASSPNIQPQHF	TGTGCCAGCAGCCCGAACATTCAGCCCCAGCATTTT
TRBJ2-7	.	TRBV18	.	CASSPNTRTYEQYF	TGTGCCAGCTCACCGAACACTAGAACCTACGAGCAGTACTTC